Each of the 27 T cell receptor beta chains below was sequenced from the same sample in a study of CD8 T cells in Susac syndrome (dated by TCRdb to the late 2010s). Library preparation was by the immunoSEQ multiplex PCR assay. RNA was extracted using the RNeasy kit, and roughly 0.5 to 1 microgram was reverse transcribed with random hexamers. TCRdb trimmed the raw reads at Q25, called clones with MiXCR and kept productive beta chains. Duplicate CDR3 protein sequences are folded into a single record with the most common DNA and genes. The sample table shows 150,000 to 200,000 distinct CDR3 sequences, and around nine tenths are seen once. 0.075% to 0.095% of the sample lies in the top ten. The sequenced material came from CD4+ T cells from PBMCs. These TCRs come from a human donor with Susac syndrome.

This sequence joins TRBV15 and TRBJ1-4; D not resolved. The CDR3 covers 15 residues. Trimming took off 0 bases at V and 8 bases at J, with 13 bases between the two ends. Germline V gives CDR1 LNHNV, CDR2 YYDKDF (reference sequence). Written as DNA, the CDR3 is TGTGCCACCAGCAGAGAACTCGACATGGGGGAAAAACTGTTTTTT. Amino acids: CATSRELDMGEKLFF.

This clonotype occurred a few times. This chain joins TRBV11-2 and TRBJ2-5, with 9 bases that match TRBD1. Looked up from germline, CDR1 is SGHAT and CDR2 is FQNNGV. The CDR3 has 15 residues. The V segment lost 5 bases and the J segment 4 bases; nucleotides outside the gene matches: 8. CDR3 nucleotides: TGTGCCAGCAGCGGATACAGGGGGCGTGGAGAGACCCAGTACTTC. This translates into CASSGYRGRGETQYF.

The J gene is TRBJ2-5, the V gene TRBV20-1, with no clear D. The CDR3 extends over 15 amino acids. V lost 0 bases and J 2 bases, leaving 13 bases between the germline ends. CDR1 is DFQATT and CDR2 is SNEGSKA in the germline V gene (reference sequence). CDR3 residues: CSARDSTKLQETQYF. Here the CDR3 DNA reads TGCAGTGCTAGAGACTCAACAAAGCTACAAGAGACCCAGTACTTC.

V is TRBV5-4 and J is TRBJ2-7; 8 nucleotides align to TRBD1. The ends lost 1 base at V and 6 bases at J; junction bases unmatched: 3. The germline V gene has CDR1 SGHNT and CDR2 YYREEE (reference sequence). The length of the CDR3 is 13 residues. This CDR3 is CASSLQGAREQYF. The DNA of the CDR3 is TGTGCCAGCAGCTTGCAGGGGGCGCGCGAGCAGTACTTC.

The rearrangement links TRBV19 to TRBJ2-3, with TRBD2 as a possible D gene (5 bases). The CDR3 runs to 15 residues. Looked up from germline, CDR1 is LNHDA and CDR2 is SQIVND (reference sequence). Trimming removed 3 bases from V and 2 bases from J, with 12 bases in between. CDR3 sequence: CASSIVGLLTDTQYF. CDR3 sequence (DNA): TGTGCCAGTAGTATTGTTGGACTTCTCACAGATACGCAGTATTTT.

This clonotype was seen more than once but under ten times. The chain has TRBV6-1 and TRBJ1-5; D gene uncertain. Trimming left V 2 bases short and J 2 bases short, with 7 bases between. The germline V gene has CDR1 MNHNS and CDR2 SASEGT. The CDR3 has 14 residues. This CDR3 reads CASSEFQGNQPQHF. The CDR3 DNA follows: TGTGCCAGCAGTGAATTCCAGGGCAATCAGCCCCAGCATTTT.

CDR3 residues: CASSLTGERAEAFF. The CDR3 DNA sequence: TGCGCCAGCAGCTTGACGGGTGAAAGGGCAGAAGCTTTCTTT. The rearrangement links TRBV5-1 to TRBJ1-1, with D hard to call. CDR3 size: 14 residues. Germline V gene sequence: CDR1 SGHRS, CDR2 YFSETQ. The V and J ends lost 1 base and 8 bases respectively, with 15 bases between them.

The rearrangement links TRBV6-6 to TRBJ1-4; D call uncertain. CDR1 MNHNY and CDR2 SVGAGI come from the germline V gene (reference sequence). V was pared by 10 bases and J by 6 bases, with 9 bases between. The CDR3 runs to 11 residues. The CDR3 protein is CAIKKDEKLFF. Here the CDR3 DNA reads TGTGCCATCAAAAAGGATGAAAAACTGTTTTTT.

The rearrangement joins TRBV18 to TRBJ2-7; 7 nucleotides align to TRBD1. Germline values: CDR1 KGHSH, CDR2 LQKENI. The CDR3 covers 15 residues. V was pared by 8 bases and J by 4 bases, with 14 bases of the junction left unmatched. CDR3 sequence: CASTPRQGSSYEQYF. CDR3 DNA sequence: TGTGCCAGCACGCCTAGACAGGGCTCGTCGTACGAGCAGTACTTC.

The V and J genes are TRBV29-1 and TRBJ1-5; D call uncertain. V dropped 4 bases and J dropped 5 bases, with 12 bases sitting between them. The CDR3 is 13 amino acids. Germline CDR1 SQVTM, CDR2 ANQGSEA. The chain's CDR3 is CSVVFSLDQPQHF. The CDR3, as DNA: TGCAGCGTTGTTTTTTCGCTTGATCAGCCCCAGCATTTT.

The gene calls are TRBV15 and TRBJ2-7; 7 nucleotides match TRBD1. CDR3 length equals 16 residues. The germline gives CDR1 LNHNV, CDR2 YYDKDF (reference sequence). V shed 2 bases and J 2 bases; nucleotides not matched to a gene: 9. CDR3 coding DNA: TGTGCCACCAGCAGAAAAGACGACAGGGACACCTACGAGCAGTACTTC. Translating it yields CATSRKDDRDTYEQYF.

The V gene is TRBV6-5, the J gene TRBJ1-1; TRBD1 matches at 8 bases. The V segment lost 2 bases and the J segment 5 bases; nucleotides outside the gene matches: 13. The CDR3 totals 17 residues. The germline gives CDR1 MNHEY, CDR2 SVGAGI. The DNA for the CDR3 is TGTGCCAGCAGTTACGTTCCAGGGGGCGAAGGAGGGACTGAAGCTTTCTTT. It translates to CASSYVPGGEGGTEAFF.

The rearrangement links TRBV30 to TRBJ1-4, with D uncertain. Germline values: CDR1 GTSNPN, CDR2 SVGIG (reference sequence). This CDR3 region has 14 residues. The V gene lost 0 bases and the J gene lost 6 bases, with 11 bases spanning the gap. In DNA, the CDR3 is TGTGCCTGGAGTGTACGAGGAATCCATGAAAAACTGTTTTTT. Its translation is CAWSVRGIHEKLFF.

The chain employs TRBV5-1 and TRBJ2-5, with D uncertain. The CDR3 is 14 amino acids. V lost 0 bases to trimming and J lost 5 bases, with 11 bases between them. Per the germline V gene, CDR1 is SGHRS and CDR2 is YFSETQ. The CDR3 region is CASSLGPGSETQYF. The CDR3, as DNA: TGCGCCAGCAGCTTGGGCCCCGGAAGCGAGACCCAGTACTTC.

The rearrangement uses TRBV2 and TRBJ1-5, with TRBD1 identical over 7 bases. The CDR3 length is 15 residues. With V trimmed by 5 bases and J by 1 base, 5 bases remained unmatched. Germline V gene data show CDR1 as SNHLY and CDR2 as FYNNEI. CDR3 residues: CASSPLQGSNQPQHF. The CDR3 bases are TGTGCCAGCAGTCCTTTACAGGGGAGCAATCAGCCCCAGCATTTT. Variable domain in full (rest from reference TRBV2 and TRBJ1-5): EPEVTQTPSHQVTQMGQEVILRCVPISNHLYFYWYRQILGQKVEFLVSFYNNEISEKSEIFDDQFSVERPDGSNFTLKIRSTKLEDSAMYFCASSPLQGSNQPQHFGDGTRLSIL.

The chain links TRBV20-1 to TRBJ1-3; weak D call: TRBD1 (5 bases). Per the germline V gene, CDR1 is DFQATT and CDR2 is SNEGSKA (reference sequence). The CDR3 covers 15 residues. Deletions cut 7 bases from V and 0 bases from J, with 16 bases between. This CDR3 reads CSVSDSYGSGNTIYF. CDR3 DNA sequence: TGCAGTGTCTCAGACAGTTACGGCTCTGGAAACACCATATATTTT.

The chain combines TRBV10-2 with TRBJ1-5; tentative D call: TRBD1 (5 bases). This CDR3 contains 13 residues. The V and J ends lost 10 bases and 2 bases respectively, with 12 bases between them. Germline CDR1 and CDR2: WSHSY and SAAADI. The CDR3 DNA sequence: TGCGCCACCTCAATGGGGGGCAATCAGCCCCAGCATTTT. Translating gives CATSMGGNQPQHF.

This chain joins TRBV7-9 and TRBJ1-1; D might be TRBD1 (5 bases). V was trimmed by 3 bases and J by 5 bases, leaving 13 bases between them. This CDR3 has 14 amino acids. Per germline, CDR1 SEHNR and CDR2 FQNEAQ (reference sequence). The CDR3: CASSLAGGVTEAFF. The CDR3 nucleotides read TGTGCCAGCAGCTTGGCCGGGGGGGTTACTGAAGCTTTCTTT.

As DNA, the CDR3 is TGTGCCAGCAGCCAGGTTCTCTTAGCGGGGGCGAACACCGGGGAGCTGTTTTTT. As protein: CASSQVLLAGANTGELFF. This rearrangement joins TRBV4-2 to TRBJ2-2; TRBD2 matches at 9 bases. The CDR3 length is 18 residues. With 3 bases clipped from V and 0 bases from J, the junction kept 8 bases outside the gene matches. Germline V gene lookup returns CDR1 LGHNA and CDR2 YNFKEQ.

CDR3: CASSPRLAGDSYEQYF. Written as DNA, the CDR3 is TGTGCCAGCAGCCCTCGACTAGCGGGAGACTCCTACGAGCAGTACTTC. The rearrangement joins TRBV7-2 to TRBJ2-7, with 12 bases lining up with TRBD2. This CDR3 has 16 amino acids. The germline V gene has CDR1 SGHTA and CDR2 FQGNSA. J gave up 0 bases and V 5 bases, and 5 bases lay outside the gene matches.

The chain recombines TRBV18 with TRBJ1-5; D might be TRBD1 (6 bases). CDR1 is KGHSH, CDR2 LQKENI, per germline. The CDR3 runs 15 residues. V shed 3 bases and J shed 6 bases, with 15 bases lying between them. CDR3 sequence: CASSPEATGLQPQHF. DNA for the CDR3: TGTGCCAGCTCACCTGAGGCCACAGGGCTTCAGCCCCAGCATTTT.

This rearrangement joins TRBV19 to TRBJ2-2, with D uncertain. The CDR3 has 14 residues. Germline V gene lookup returns CDR1 LNHDA and CDR2 SQIVND (reference sequence). The V end was cut by 3 bases, the J end by 2 bases, with 7 bases between. CDR3 protein: CASSIYRNTGELFF. For the CDR3, the DNA is TGTGCCAGTAGTATTTACAGAAACACCGGGGAGCTGTTTTTT.

The chain joins TRBV14 to TRBJ1-1; possible D gene TRBD1, 5 bases. V gave up 0 bases and J gave up 10 bases, with 12 bases separating them. The germline gives CDR1 SGHDN, CDR2 FVKESK. The CDR3 consists of 13 residues. CDR3 DNA: TGTGCCAGCAGCCAAGATAGGAAGGGGACAGCTTTCTTT. Residues: CASSQDRKGTAFF.

This sequence joins TRBV29-1 and TRBJ1-1, with 10 bases that match TRBD1. CDR1 SQVTM and CDR2 ANQGSEA come from the germline V gene. The CDR3 consists of 14 residues. V trimming: 4 bases; J trimming: 5 bases; junction bases outside the gene matches: 7. CDR3 bases: TGCAGCGTTGTGGTAGGACAGGGGGGAACTGAAGCTTTCTTT. This translates into CSVVVGQGGTEAFF.

This chain joins TRBV7-9 and TRBJ1-5; no definite D call. Trimming shortened V by 3 bases and J by 1 base, and 7 bases separated the two germline ends. Per germline, CDR1 SEHNR and CDR2 FQNEAQ (reference sequence). The CDR3 has 14 amino acids. The CDR3 bases are TGTGCCAGCAGCTTCAGAGAAAGCAATCAGCCCCAGCATTTT. Protein sequence: CASSFRESNQPQHF.

The chain uses TRBV12-3 or TRBV12-4 and TRBJ1-6, with 9 bases matching TRBD1. The CDR3 runs 13 residues. Losses at the gene ends were 7 bases for V and 7 bases for J; bases not matched to a gene: 2. CDR3 nucleotide sequence: TGTGCCAGCACCGGGACAGGGAATTCACCCCTCCACTTT. Amino acid sequence: CASTGTGNSPLHF.

This clonotype was seen only once. The chain has TRBV5-4 and TRBJ2-7; 8 bases line up with TRBD2. Germline V lookup: CDR1 SGHNT, CDR2 YYREEE (reference sequence). The CDR3 loop spans 14 amino acids. V lost 3 bases and J lost 0; bases outside the gene matches: 2. CDR3 region: CASSSLADSYEQYF. The CDR3 DNA sequence: TGTGCCAGCAGCTCACTAGCGGACTCCTACGAGCAGTACTTC.